This TCR beta chain was recovered during a study of OX40 agonist ivuxolimab in advanced cancers. On the study more broadly: The dose-escalation cohort was approximately 80% male, with a mean age of about 58 years, ranging about 23 to 90.

V lost 0 bases and J lost 3, with 5 bases in between. The germline gives CDR1 LGHNA, CDR2 YNFKEQ. CDR3 length: 13 amino acids. Study conclusions and caveats: Among T cells, CD8+ cells averaged more expanded clones than CD4+ cells.

Worth noting for this clone: Its specificity is not known.

TCRdb keeps only in-frame clones here, not all; method: immunoSEQ multiplex PCR. The sample shows roughly 20,000 clones, 65% to 90% of them seen only once. The gene calls are TRBV4-2 and TRBJ1-1, with D hard to call. Sequenced material: CD4+ or CD8+ T cells sorted from blood, taken in a trial of the OX40 agonist ivuxolimab. The clonotype originates from an adult with an advanced solid tumor such as melanoma, head and neck, liver or kidney cancer. The CDR3 loop reads CASSQDRYTEAFF. CDR3 DNA sequence: TGTGCCAGCAGCCAAGATCGGTACACTGAAGCTTTCTTT.